These 29 T cell receptor beta chains originate from one sample sequenced in a study of T cell changes during pregnancy in multiple sclerosis. Libraries were prepared by immunoSEQ multiplex PCR; TCRdb keeps only in-frame clonotypes and omits some of them. The sample contains around 40,000 clones, 90% of which appear only once. The material was CD4+ T cells from peripheral blood mononuclear cells, obtained in the first trimester of pregnancy. The source is a female donor in good health, enrolled as a control in a pregnancy study.

This chain joins TRBV7-2 and TRBJ2-1, with 8 positions matching TRBD2. V lost 5 bases and J lost 5; bases outside the gene matches: 8. The CDR3 extends over 15 amino acids. Per the germline V gene, CDR1 is SGHTA and CDR2 is FQGNSA. The CDR3 sequence is CASSPRGGRDNEQFF. DNA for the CDR3: TGTGCCAGCAGCCCACGGGGGGGCCGGGACAATGAGCAGTTCTTC.

The chain employs TRBV20-1 and TRBJ2-1, with D unclear. The CDR3 spans 10 residues. Trimming removed 4 bases from V and 8 bases from J, with 6 bases in between. The V gene's germline CDR1 is DFQATT and CDR2 SNEGSKA (reference sequence). The CDR3 nucleotides read TGCAGTGCTAAATGGCATGAGCAGTTCTTC. Residues: CSAKWHEQFF.

The rearrangement uses TRBV7-9 and TRBJ1-1, with 9 bases lining up with TRBD1. V shed 4 bases and J 4 bases; nucleotides not matched to a gene: 10. Germline assignment: CDR1 SEHNR and CDR2 FQNEAQ (reference sequence). The CDR3 sequence is 16 residues long. DNA for the CDR3: TGTGCCAGCAGCTCACTCAGGGGGACAGGGCCCACTGAAGCTTTCTTT. Its protein is CASSSLRGTGPTEAFF.

This sequence joins TRBV19 and TRBJ2-7; the D is unclear. The CDR3 runs to 14 residues. V lost 3 bases and J lost 7, with 16 bases in between. Germline V gene lookup returns CDR1 LNHDA and CDR2 SQIVND (reference sequence). This CDR3 is CASSMSGSTMEQYF. For the CDR3, the DNA is TGTGCCAGTAGTATGTCAGGATCAACGATGGAGCAGTACTTC.

The genes are TRBV5-1 and TRBJ1-6, with D maybe TRBD1 (5 bases). Germline V CDR1 and CDR2: SGHRS, YFSETQ. The CDR3 length is 18 residues. Trimming left V 4 bases short and J 4 bases short, with 21 bases between. CDR3 sequence reads: CASSPQGEITIYNSPLHF. Here the CDR3 DNA reads TGCGCCAGCAGCCCCCAGGGTGAGATAACAATATATAATTCACCCCTCCACTTT.

V and J are TRBV6-5 and TRBJ1-1; possibly TRBD1 for D (5 bases). CDR1 is MNHEY and CDR2 is SVGAGI in the germline V gene. V gave up 6 bases and J gave up 11 bases, with 16 bases separating them. This CDR3 contains 12 residues. CDR3 protein: CASSQTSGRAFF. CDR3 in DNA: TGTGCCAGCAGCCAAACTTCAGGGCGGGCTTTCTTT.

This chain links TRBV2 with TRBJ2-1, with 8 bases matching TRBD2. Trimming removed 5 bases from V and 5 bases from J; junction bases left unmatched: 8. CDR3 length: 15 amino acids. CDR1 is SNHLY and CDR2 is FYNNEI in the germline V gene. Here the CDR3 reads CASSSRGTRNNEQFF. The CDR3 bases are TGTGCCAGCAGTAGCCGAGGGACTAGGAACAATGAGCAGTTCTTC.

The J gene is TRBJ2-5, the V gene TRBV2; no clear D gene. The CDR3 consists of 16 residues. V was shortened by 1 base and J by 0 bases, with 12 bases between the two germline ends. Germline CDR1 and CDR2: SNHLY and FYNNEI. CDR3 in amino acids: CASSEGASRYQETQYF. In DNA, the CDR3 is TGTGCCAGCAGTGAAGGGGCCTCCAGGTACCAAGAGACCCAGTACTTC.

This chain joins TRBV23-1 and TRBJ1-5; no firm D call. TRBV23-1 is an ORF; its function is uncertain. Trimming removed 4 bases at V and 4 bases at J, with 17 bases between. The CDR3 runs 16 residues. CDR3 loop: CASSPPGRGLNQPQHF. The CDR3 DNA is TGCGCCAGCAGTCCACCCGGGCGAGGGCTTAATCAGCCCCAGCATTTT.

CDR3 nucleotides: TGTGCCAGCAGCCCTGGGACAGATCAGTTCTTC. Translating gives CASSPGTDQFF. V is TRBV11-2 and J is TRBJ2-1; TRBD1 aligns across 7 bases. In germline, CDR1 is SGHAT, CDR2 FQNNGV. The J segment lost 13 bases and the V segment lost 5 bases, leaving 5 bases of the junction unmatched. The CDR3 contains 11 residues.

The gene calls are TRBV28 and TRBJ2-7, with D unclear. This CDR3 contains 12 residues. Germline values: CDR1 MDHEN, CDR2 SYDVKM. V lost 5 bases, J lost 3 bases, and 8 bases lay in between. CDR3 amino acids: CASSDTFYEQYF. In DNA form, the CDR3 reads TGTGCCAGCAGTGACACATTCTACGAGCAGTACTTC.

This chain connects TRBV5-8 to TRBJ1-2; tentatively, D is TRBD1 (5 bases). The CDR3 is made up of 14 amino acids. From germline, CDR1 is SGHTS and CDR2 YDEGEE. Trimming stripped 4 bases from V and 4 bases from J, with 14 bases between. In DNA form, the CDR3 reads TGTGCCAGCAGCCGCACCAGGGTAATCTATGGCTACACCTTC. This codes for CASSRTRVIYGYTF.

The chain links TRBV5-1 to TRBJ1-6, with D perhaps matching TRBD1 (6 bases). CDR1 SGHRS and CDR2 YFSETQ come from the germline V gene. This CDR3 is 14 amino acids long. V lost 4 bases to trimming and J lost 10 bases, with 15 bases between them. As DNA, the CDR3 is TGCGCCAGCAGCCGGGGGGCATCAGAATCACCCCTCCACTTT. As protein: CASSRGASESPLHF. Filled out from reference TRBV5-1 and TRBJ1-6, the complete variable domain reads KAGVTQTPRYLIKTRGQQVTLSCSPISGHRSVSWYQQTPGQGLQFLFEYFSETQRNKGNFPGRFSGRQFSNSRSEMNVSTLELGDSALYLCASSRGASESPLHFGNGTRLTVT.

The V and J genes are TRBV29-1 and TRBJ1-2; 7 bases line up with TRBD1. The trim removed 4 bases at V and 4 bases at J, leaving 6 bases unmatched. From germline, CDR1 is SQVTM and CDR2 ANQGSEA. CDR3 length: 13 residues. CDR3 coding DNA: TGCAGCGTTGGACAGGGTCAAACCTATGGCTACACCTTC. This translates into CSVGQGQTYGYTF.

The rearrangement links TRBV7-8 to TRBJ1-3; D uncertain. Germline-derived CDR1 and CDR2 are SGHVS and FQNEAQ. This CDR3 is 14 amino acids long. Between the trimmed V and J ends, which lost 1 base and 4 bases, there was a span of 8 bases. The CDR3 nucleotides read TGTGCCAGCAGCTTAGGCCCTCGGGGAAACACCATATATTTT. Its translation is CASSLGPRGNTIYF.

The chain links TRBV18 to TRBJ1-2, with 8 bases aligning to TRBD1. The CDR3 contains 14 residues. Germline CDR1 reads KGHSH; CDR2 reads LQKENI. V shed 3 bases, J shed 8 bases, and the junction held 8 bases outside the gene matches. The CDR3 coding sequence is TGTGCCAGCTCACCGCTGACAGGGGCGCAGGGCTACACCTTC. It encodes CASSPLTGAQGYTF.

The chain has TRBV5-1 and TRBJ1-4; D gene uncertain. The CDR3 length is 14 residues. Between the trimmed V and J ends, which lost 6 bases and 5 bases, there was a span of 14 bases. Germline values: CDR1 SGHRS, CDR2 YFSETQ. DNA for the CDR3: TGCGCCAGCACCCCTACCCCTTTCAATGAAAAACTGTTTTTT. Translation: CASTPTPFNEKLFF.

The J gene is TRBJ1-6, the V gene TRBV13; possible D gene TRBD1, 6 bases. Looked up from germline, CDR1 is PRHDT and CDR2 is FYEKMQ (reference sequence). The CDR3 has 14 residues. V shed 1 base and J shed 8 bases, with 9 bases lying between them. CDR3 sequence reads: CASSLAAGDSPLHF. The CDR3 nucleotides are TGTGCCAGCAGCTTAGCGGCAGGGGATTCACCCCTCCACTTT.

The gene calls are TRBV11-2 and TRBJ2-5; 8 nucleotides agree with TRBD2. The CDR3 spans 15 residues. V was clipped by 1 base and J by 4 bases; unmatched bases: 5. CDR1 and CDR2 from the germline V gene are SGHAT and FQNNGV. The CDR3 region has the DNA TGTGCCAGCAGCTTAGCCCGGGGGGGGAGAGAGACCCAGTACTTC. Translated: CASSLARGGRETQYF.

V usage is TRBV5-8 and J usage is TRBJ1-5; 10 bases fit TRBD1. CDR1 and CDR2 from the germline V gene are SGHTS and YDEGEE. CDR3 length: 17 residues. Trimming removed 5 bases from V and 4 bases from J; junction bases left unmatched: 12. CDR3 in amino acids: CASSWDRGGQRNQPQHF. The CDR3 coding sequence is TGTGCCAGCAGTTGGGACAGGGGCGGTCAGAGGAATCAGCCCCAGCATTTT. Drawing the rest from reference TRBV5-8 and TRBJ1-5, the complete variable domain is EAGVTQSPTHLIKTRGQQATLRCSPISGHTSVYWYQQALGLGLQFLLWYDEGEERNRGNFPPRFSGRQFPNYSSELNVNALELEDSALYLCASSWDRGGQRNQPQHFGDGTRLSIL.

The rearrangement links TRBV28 to TRBJ1-4; no clear D gene. This CDR3 comprises 13 residues. With 5 bases removed from V and 8 bases from J, the gap between germline ends came to 12 bases. Germline V gene data show CDR1 as MDHEN and CDR2 as SYDVKM. The CDR3 loop reads CASSPRTGEKLFF. The CDR3 nucleotides read TGTGCCAGCAGTCCTCGGACTGGGGAAAAACTGTTTTTT.

The chain links TRBV18 to TRBJ1-1; D is ambiguous. Germline assignment: CDR1 KGHSH and CDR2 LQKENI. Trimming shortened V by 3 bases and J by 1 base, and 9 bases separated the two germline ends. This CDR3 contains 14 residues. The CDR3 DNA sequence: TGTGCCAGCTCACCGGTATCTACGAACACTGAAGCTTTCTTT. Protein: CASSPVSTNTEAFF. Combining the CDR3 with reference TRBV18 and TRBJ1-1 gives the whole variable domain NAGVMQNPRHLVRRRGQEARLRCSPMKGHSHVYWYRQLPEEGLKFMVYLQKENIIDESGMPKERFSAEFPKEGPSILRIQQVVRGDSAAYFCASSPVSTNTEAFFGQGTRLTVV.

CDR3 sequence: CASSLGGGPPYEQYF. In DNA, the CDR3 is TGTGCCAGCAGTTTGGGTGGGGGCCCTCCCTACGAGCAGTACTTC. The rearrangement uses TRBV27 and TRBJ2-7, with D possibly matching TRBD1 (6 bases). Germline assignment: CDR1 MNHEY and CDR2 SMNVEV (reference sequence). The CDR3 length is 15 residues. V lost 3 bases and J 2 bases, leaving 14 bases between the germline ends.

The V gene is TRBV19, the J gene TRBJ1-2, with D perhaps matching TRBD1 (5 bases). The V and J ends lost 4 bases and 4 bases respectively, with 10 bases between them. This CDR3 contains 13 residues. Looked up from germline, CDR1 is LNHDA and CDR2 is SQIVND (reference sequence). The CDR3 sequence: CASSTTEVYGYTF. The DNA of the CDR3 is TGTGCCAGTAGTACGACAGAAGTCTATGGCTACACCTTC.

The V gene is TRBV6-1, the J gene TRBJ1-2; D unresolved. The CDR3 loop spans 13 amino acids. Germline CDR1 reads MNHNS; CDR2 reads SASEGT. V gave up 3 bases and J gave up 8 bases, with 13 bases separating them. The CDR3 DNA is TGTGCCAGCAGTGAGGGTGGGCAGAGAGGCTACACCTTC. Amino acids: CASSEGGQRGYTF.

This rearrangement joins TRBV7-2 to TRBJ1-5; the match to TRBD1 covers 9 bases. Germline assignment: CDR1 SGHTA and CDR2 FQGNSA. V shed 1 base and J 6 bases; nucleotides not matched to a gene: 4. The CDR3 consists of 15 residues. The CDR3 is CASSLVGTGPQPQHF. The CDR3 bases are TGTGCCAGCAGCTTAGTGGGGACAGGGCCTCAGCCCCAGCATTTT.

This CDR3 is CASGQETYEQYF. The DNA for the CDR3 is TGTGCCAGCGGACAGGAAACCTACGAGCAGTACTTC. The chain employs TRBV10-3 and TRBJ2-7; TRBD1 aligns across 7 bases. CDR3 size: 12 residues. The V gene's germline CDR1 is ENHRY and CDR2 SYGVKD. J lost 2 bases, V lost 10 bases, and 5 bases had no gene match.

The chain joins TRBV28 to TRBJ2-1; the match to TRBD2 covers 10 bases. The CDR3 is 16 amino acids. Germline CDR1 MDHEN, CDR2 SYDVKM. With 4 bases clipped from V and 9 bases from J, the junction kept 12 bases outside the gene matches. CDR3 sequence: CASSSPRSGGASEQFF. Written as DNA, the CDR3 is TGTGCCAGCAGTTCCCCCAGGAGCGGGGGGGCCAGTGAGCAGTTCTTC.

The rearrangement uses TRBV23-1 and TRBJ1-2, with TRBD1 identical over 11 bases. TRBV23-1 carries the ORF label, with uncertain function. V lost 3 bases, J lost 4 bases, and 10 bases stayed unmatched. The length of the CDR3 is 17 residues. The CDR3 loop is CASSHTGTGGTRYGYTF. The DNA of the CDR3 is TGCGCCAGCAGTCATACCGGGACAGGGGGGACCCGCTATGGCTACACCTTC.